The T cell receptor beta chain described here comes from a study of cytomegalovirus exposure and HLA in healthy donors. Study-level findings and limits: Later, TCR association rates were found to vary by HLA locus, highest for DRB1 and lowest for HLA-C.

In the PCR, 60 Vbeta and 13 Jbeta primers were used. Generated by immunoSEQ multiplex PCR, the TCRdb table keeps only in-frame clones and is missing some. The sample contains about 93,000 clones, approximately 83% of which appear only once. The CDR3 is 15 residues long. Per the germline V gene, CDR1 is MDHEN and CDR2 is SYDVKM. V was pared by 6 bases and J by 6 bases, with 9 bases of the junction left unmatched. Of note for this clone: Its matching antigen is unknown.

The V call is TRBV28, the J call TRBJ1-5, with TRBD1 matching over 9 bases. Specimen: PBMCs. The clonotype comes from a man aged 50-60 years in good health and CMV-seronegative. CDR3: CASRKTGGRGQPQHF. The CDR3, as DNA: TGTGCCAGCAGAAAAACAGGGGGCCGAGGTCAGCCCCAGCATTTT.